This T cell receptor beta chain was profiled in a study of molecular identifiers for immune sequencing clone quantification (dated by TCRdb to 2017 to 2018). Regarding the study in general: For a replicate experiment, the RNA from either approximately 20,000 or 100,000 naive CD8 T cells was divided into five aliquots, and four of those aliquots went on to sequencing. This methods study used CD8 T cells to benchmark TCR RNA copy counting and molecular-identifier clustering-based TCR repertoire sequencing (MIDCIRS).

There are many counts of this clonotype. There is no known antigen for this receptor. No per-base quality is available; no much larger clone lies one base away. Findings and caveats that apply to the study as a whole: Even against a background of about a million naive CD8 T cells, spiked-in Jurkat TCR RNA amounting to a single cell's worth was reported to be detectable. When barcode sub-clustering was not used, chimeric consensus sequences inflated TCR diversity, with chimeras reaching as high as 47%. Highly expanded clone sizes could be underestimated if identical TCR molecules share a barcode. In CMV-specific effector cells, clones with more than 20 RNA copies contained over 98% of molecules, whereas in naive cells such clones contained under 1% of molecules. Roughly 3 recovered TCR RNA copies per cell were obtained by modeling, versus roughly 10 by digital PCR, implying a capture efficiency of about 30%. The naive libraries included spiked-in Jurkat TCR RNA (10 copies' worth), and this Jurkat TCR RNA is not part of the donor repertoire.

Naive CD8 T cell libraries were made from approximately 20,000 to 1,000,000 sorted cells using 10%, 30% or 50% of purified RNA. Naive CD8 T cells were FACS-sorted as CD8+CD4-CCR7+CD45RA+ on a BD FACSAria II into RLT Plus buffer. Detection sensitivity was tested by spiking Jurkat RNA equal to ten TCR copies' worth into samples containing 20,000-1,000,000 naive CD8 T cells. CD8 T cells were enriched using RosetteSep CD8+ T Cell Enrichment Cocktail and Ficoll-Paque, and the enriched cells then underwent ACK red cell lysis. Library preparation employed PCR. Instrument used: Illumina HiSeq 4000. Bulk TCR libraries were prepared as previously described, using TCR primers listed in Table S5. Total RNA was purified with the Qiagen AllPrep DNA/RNA kit. Reads from multiple sequencing runs of the same library were pooled before analysis. As for the authors' bioinformatics: Reads were retained only if the reads had an exact TCR constant sequence, and the retained reads were trimmed to 150 nt and grouped according to their 12-nt molecular barcodes. Within each barcode group, reads were sub-clustered at a 15% Levenshtein threshold, and quality-weighted consensus sequences were built per RNA molecule. Non-functional sequences were filtered out, along with any lower-count sequence sitting one edit away from another sequence. Based on fitting two negative binomial distributions, any barcode sub-cluster with under 20% of the maximum read count was discarded. TCRdb cleaned the public reads at Q25 with fastp, built clones with MiXCR and kept in-frame beta chains. A single entry per CDR3 protein holds the most common genes and DNA from its merged rows. TCRdb, not the authors, supplied the V and J calls. Present in this sample are approximately 670,000 distinct CDR3 sequences, 20% of which were seen just once. The ten largest clones add up to 0.75% to 0.95% of the sample.

The germline V gene sets CDR1 to MNHEY and CDR2 to SVGAGI. Including the terminal cysteine and phenylalanine, the CDR3 comprises 13 residues. Just the 39-base CDR3 DNA is kept, in frame starting at base 1. V and J are truncated by 5 bases and 6 bases respectively, leaving an intervening sequence of 13 bases. The rearrangement joined TRBV6-5 to TRBJ1-2; the best D guess is TRBD1, with 6 bases matching. The sequenced material came from naive CD8+ T cells from blood, with Jurkat cell RNA spiked in. The sample's cell subset or site label is to be understood as: FACS-sorted CD8+CD4-CCR7+CD45RA+ naive T cells. The receptor's source is a human donor in good health. Some libraries in this study had Jurkat cell RNA spiked in. The DNA sequence is TGTGCCAGCAGTGAGGGGGGGGTCGATGGCTACACCTTC. Its amino acids are CASSEGGVDGYTF.